This T cell receptor beta chain comes out of a study of cytomegalovirus exposure and HLA in healthy donors (TCRdb year 2017). Study-wide context: According to an earlier analysis of several hundred of the donors, roughly 180 million T cells yielded 117 million unique TCR beta sequences and about 280 Gb of sequence data. Around 320 gigabases of sequencing data and tens of millions of unique TCR sequences were included in an early release covering about 620 HLA-typed donors. Among the 398 genotyped donors, 75% to 90% belonged to the genetic ancestry cluster associated with self-reported Caucasian donors. The study aimed to test whether signatures of past pathogen exposure could be identified by cataloging public T cell receptors. The T cell repertoires of roughly 660 subjects were profiled by immunosequencing and related to cytomegalovirus serostatus. In addition to the first cohort of 500 to 850 subjects, a separate validation cohort of 120 different subjects was used. The study combined high-throughput TCR immunosequencing, statistical association of individual TCRs with disease status, and machine learning to predict cytomegalovirus infection status. A later analysis re-analyzed previously published TCR beta repertoires from roughly 600 donors and added high-resolution HLA genotyping to study TCR occurrence patterns. The later analysis used no new phenotypic data to find candidate immune exposures, relying instead on TCR beta sequences and their occurrence across donors. An earlier analysis of around 540 of the donors applied high-throughput TCR beta sequencing to assess whether each TCR beta V gene segment acted as functional or pseudogenic. Donor age, sex, ethnicity and CMV serostatus were collected together with the repertoire data. A later genetic analysis used genome-wide SNP genotypes for about three fifths of the roughly 700 donors, treating that subset as a discovery cohort. All discovery cohort repertoires had been generated using a single sequencing platform. HLA typing covered class I and class II loci at four-digit resolution. The number of donors typed differed by locus, with about 629-630 for A, B, C, DRB1 and DQB1, 522 for DQA1, about 610 for DPA1, and 472 for DPB1. Roughly 5 DR-DQ haplotypes were handled as single units for association and clustering, since linkage in the cohort was strong. Across approximately 400 genotyped donors of the cohort, an average of roughly 250,000 unique TCR beta nucleotide sequences per donor were sequenced, and 15% to 20% of those sequences were non-productive. Results the study describes overall, beyond this receptor: Because counts were too low, under 20 rarely observed V segments, including chromosome 9 orphons, were left out of the earlier analysis of about 500 of the donors. Because some donors lacked HLA typing at each locus, the association tests relied only on the typed subset. Presence/absence analyses assumed roughly uniform sequencing depth across donors, an assumption that may not hold. A later analysis reported that several top co-occurrence clusters appeared linked to parvovirus B19, influenza, CMV and Epstein-Barr virus. In both the original and validation cohorts, the classifier was reported to diagnose cytomegalovirus status with high specificity and sensitivity. In a later genetic analysis, fewer N-insertions in productive TCRs were reported among donors in an Asian-associated ancestry cluster than the roughly 700-donor mean. In the study, 164 TCR beta chains were listed as associated with cytomegalovirus. When HLA alleles, especially DR and DQ, strongly co-occurred, TCR associations were difficult to assign to individual alleles. In vitro tests confirmed that a few of the cytomegalovirus-associated TCR beta chains recognize cytomegalovirus antigens. Linkage disequilibrium might explain the correlated functional status among segregating V segments, but an unknown experimental factor could not be ruled out. A further reported finding was that TCR beta sequences accurately predicted the HLA-A and HLA-B alleles for most subjects in the first cohort. A group of highly shared sequence variants was considered likely to be a technical artifact of the sequencing pipeline. In a later analysis, the rate of TCR association differed among HLA loci, with DRB1 alleles having the most associated TCRs and HLA-C alleles having the fewest. A later genetic analysis associated a missense DCLRE1C variant with V-gene and J-gene trimming of TCR beta chains, and an independent cohort replicated the association. A later analysis found that most CMV-associated TCR beta chains appeared HLA-restricted, with HLA associations seemingly driven largely by CMV exposure. Some IMGT-functional V segments, including TRBV6-2 and TRBV6-3, could not be distinguished by the 87-base-pair reads and were therefore excluded. Compared with equally common non-associated chains, HLA-associated TCR beta chains in a later analysis were more clonally expanded and had lower generation probabilities. According to the authors, the approach could potentially be generalized to other disease states and immunological phenotypes. The cohort was sequenced for TCR beta chains only, and without alpha or paired-chain data the features that could be detected were limited. In an earlier analysis of some 500 of the donors, most TCR beta V segments were observed in productive rearrangements about 87% or about 30% of the time, broadly matching IMGT annotations. While some public TCRs were present in many individuals, most TCR sequences turned up only very rarely across donors. Specific HLA alleles were associated with some 15,000 TCR beta sequences at a false discovery rate of 0.05 in a later analysis. CMV serostatus was the only immune exposure information available for the cohort.

The cohort comprised 710 or so healthy bone marrow donors. At the time of sampling, every cohort member was nominally healthy, though immune exposures that went unrecorded were likely present. The donor tested CMV seropositive, placing the donor among the approximately 290 seropositive members of the cohort. A peripheral blood sample was collected from each donor, and TCR beta sequencing was performed on peripheral blood mononuclear cells. The Qiagen DNeasy Blood Extraction Kit was used to extract genomic DNA from the blood cell samples. Library preparation was by the immunoSEQ multiplex PCR assay. For the multiplex PCR, a mixture combining 60 forward primers for TCR Vbeta segments and 13 reverse primers for TCR Jbeta segments was used. A multiplex PCR assay on genomic DNA amplified the CDR3 region of rearranged TCR beta genes. Amplified TCR beta libraries were sequenced as 87-base-pair reads on the Illumina HiSeq System. Turning to the authors' computational methods: A later analysis tallied roughly 80 million unique TCR beta chains across the 666 repertoires, and around 12 million of those chains were shared by two or more donors. Raw reads were error-corrected and collapsed into unique sequences by a nearest-neighbor algorithm in which closely related sequences were merged to remove PCR and sequencing errors. CDR3 sequences were aligned to IMGT reference sequences to assign V, D and J gene segments. Each retained sequence needed at least a six-nucleotide match to both a V gene segment and a J gene segment. A rearrangement was called productive if the CDR3 had no stop codons and remained in frame with V and J, and every other rearrangement was called non-productive. CDR3 was defined by IMGT convention, running from the second conserved V-encoded cysteine to the conserved J-encoded phenylalanine. Sequences without an unambiguous match to a single V gene segment were excluded from the earlier analysis of about 600 of the donors. An earlier analysis of 500 to 600 of the donors classified V segments as functional when productive rearrangements were above 56.7% and as segregating when the standard deviation between donors was above 5%. A statistical classification framework was built to diagnose cytomegalovirus status from the catalog of TCR beta chain sequences. V and J gene assignment, in a later analysis, came from comparing TCR nucleotide sequences with IMGT/GENE-DB human TR gene sequences. The TCRdist pipeline was used in a later analysis to assign CDR3 sequences and most-parsimonious VDJ recombination scenarios. In a later analysis, each TCR beta chain was defined by its CDR3 amino acid sequence together with its V-gene family, and reads lacking a unique V-gene family were excluded. To address suspected cross-contamination and a sequencing artifact, a later analysis removed 550 to 750 highly shared, low-generation-probability nucleotide sequences. In a later analysis, a clonal expansion index for each public chain was calculated from normalized within-repertoire ranks of inferred template counts. In a later analysis, generation probabilities were computed using a VDJ recombination model fitted to out-of-frame rearrangements, and the results were checked against IGoR. In a later analysis, hypergeometric tests were used to score TCR-TCR, TCR-HLA and TCR-CMV co-occurrence, with a repertoire-size bias correction applied to TCR pairs. To estimate false discovery rates, a later analysis permuted the HLA or CMV assignments 20 times. In a later analysis, co-occurring TCRs were grouped using DBSCAN, with TCRdist sequence similarity added in when clustering inside HLA-allele-positive subsets. Repertoires with fewer than 30,000 or more than 120,000 public chains, plus five repertoires with anomalous nucleotide sharing, were excluded from co-occurrence clustering. TCRdb mirrors the immuneACCESS table, restricted to in-frame sequences. Some clones are absent from its copies; in checked studies, under half trace to an unresolved V gene, and the reason for the others is unknown. V, J and clone size derive from that table, while D and trimming were established from the DNA sequence. Across this sample there are around 60,000 clones, with roughly 71% seen only once. 20% to 25% of the sample is in the top ten clones.

Compared with germline, V lacks 6 bases and J lacks 2 bases; bases without a gene match: 10. From a lookup of the germline V gene, CDR1 and CDR2 are SGHDT and YYEEEE. The CDR3 goes from the cysteine to the phenylalanine over 16 residues. The entry retains the CDR3 DNA only, 48 bases that are in frame from base 1. On this clone: The clone's antigen remains unknown. No qualities accompany the bases; no much larger clone lies one base away.

The sample was PBMCs. The V gene is TRBV5-6 and the J gene is TRBJ2-3; TRBD1 fits 9 bases in the junction. This clonotype was sampled from a middle-aged man in good health and CMV-seropositive. At the DNA level, the sequence is TGTGCCAGCAATCGCCCGGGACAGGGAGACACAGATACGCAGTATTTT. It translates as CASNRPGQGDTDTQYF.